Below, one T cell receptor beta chain is given with its context. This specimen comes from a study of blood T cell repertoires in COVID-19. In the study overall: COVID-19 samples collected from the United States, Italy and Spain covered acute and convalescent phases. PBMCs, B-cell-depleted T cells, or T cells were the source of the cDNA or gDNA that made up the material.

Authors' analysis steps: How many nucleated cells were present was estimated from reference gene primer amplification. TCRdb's table, derived via immunoSEQ multiplex PCR, lists solely in-frame clones and lacks some. V, J and clone size are those of that table, while D and trimming were read from the DNA. The top ten hold roughly 0.7% of the sample, which has approximately 220,000 clones, around nine tenths seen once. Trimming left V 3 bases short and J 3 bases short, with 9 bases between. CDR3 length: 13 residues. Material for sequencing was peripheral blood. This sequence was found in a man aged 35-49 years with acute or convalescent COVID-19. V and J are TRBV12-3 or TRBV12-4 and TRBJ2-7; the D gene is possibly TRBD1 (5 bases). The CDR3 loop is CASSFQTDYEQYF. DNA of the CDR3: TGTGCCAGCAGTTTCCAGACAGACTACGAGCAGTACTTC.